This T cell receptor beta chain was sequenced in a study of blood T cells in healthy people across ages. Study-wide points: Versus aged donors, long-lived donors had higher diversity and more naive CD4+ cells. Diversity of TCR beta per million T cells declined in a roughly linear way with age. It was held that the diversity estimates obtained from one million T cells were underestimates.

This clonotype was seen only a few times. What it binds is unknown. The CDR3 has 16 residues. J lost 0 bases, V lost 6 bases, and 8 bases had no gene match. Per the germline V gene, CDR1 is SEHNR and CDR2 is FQNEAQ (reference sequence). The authors ran a second PCR of roughly 6 to 11 cycles using a sample-barcoded 5' primer and a J-beta primer mix. A template-switch adaptor containing 12 random nucleotides labeled each cDNA molecule. TCRdb called the 5' RACE reads again in MiXCR, with one record for every CDR3 protein. Of 1.6 million or so distinct CDR3 sequences in the sample, roughly 30% were seen once.

V gene TRBV7-9 combines with J gene TRBJ2-7; 10 nucleotides line up with TRBD1. The specimen was blood. This TCR was recovered from a woman aged 30 to 39 in good health. The CDR3 DNA is TGTGCCAGCAGAAGGATTGGGACAGGGGCCTCCTACGAGCAGTACTTC. This sequence encodes CASRRIGTGASYEQYF.